This TCR beta chain was observed in a study of CD8 T cells in Susac syndrome. The authors carried out high-throughput sequencing of TCR beta. They applied it to CD8+ and CD4+ T cells obtained from blood. The RNA, 0.5 to 1 ug, was put through reverse transcription using random hexamers. TCRdb fed the immunoSEQ multiplex PCR reads into MiXCR, producing one record per CDR3 protein. The table shows 100,000 to 150,000 distinct CDR3 sequences, with around 94% occurring only once. The length of the CDR3 is 13 residues. Looked up from germline, CDR1 is SQVTM and CDR2 is ANQGSEA. Trimming stripped 4 bases from V and 2 bases from J, with 11 bases between.

The source is a human donor in good health. The specimen was CD4+ T cells from PBMCs. The chain carries TRBV29-1 and TRBJ1-1, with D possibly TRBD1 on 5 matching bases. As DNA, the CDR3 is TGCAGCGTTGCCCCCAGGGTCAACACTGAAGCTTTCTTT. It is translated as CSVAPRVNTEAFF.